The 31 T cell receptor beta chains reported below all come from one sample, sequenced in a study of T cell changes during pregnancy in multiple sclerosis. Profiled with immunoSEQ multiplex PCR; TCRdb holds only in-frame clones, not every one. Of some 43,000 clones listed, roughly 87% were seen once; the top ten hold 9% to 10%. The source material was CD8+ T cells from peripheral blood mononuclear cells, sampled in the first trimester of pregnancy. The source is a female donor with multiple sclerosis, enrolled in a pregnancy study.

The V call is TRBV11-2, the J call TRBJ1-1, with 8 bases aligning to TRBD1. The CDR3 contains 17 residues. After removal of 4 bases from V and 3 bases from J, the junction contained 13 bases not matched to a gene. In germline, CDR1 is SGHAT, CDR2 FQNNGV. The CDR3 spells CASSYRDRSFRDTEAFF. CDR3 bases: TGTGCCAGCAGCTACCGGGACAGGAGTTTTCGGGACACTGAAGCTTTCTTT.

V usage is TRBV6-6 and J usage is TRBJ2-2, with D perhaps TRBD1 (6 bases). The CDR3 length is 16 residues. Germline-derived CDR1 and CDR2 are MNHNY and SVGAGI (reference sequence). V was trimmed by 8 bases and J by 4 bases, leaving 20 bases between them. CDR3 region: CASYNFPGAGTGELFF. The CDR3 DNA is TGTGCCAGCTACAACTTCCCAGGGGCCGGCACCGGGGAGCTGTTTTTT.

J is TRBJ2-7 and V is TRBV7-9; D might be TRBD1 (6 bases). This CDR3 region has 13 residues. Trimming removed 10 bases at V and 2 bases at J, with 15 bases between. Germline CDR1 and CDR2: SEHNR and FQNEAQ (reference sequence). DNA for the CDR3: TGTGCCACCCAGCGAGGGGGTACCTACGAGCAGTACTTC. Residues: CATQRGGTYEQYF.

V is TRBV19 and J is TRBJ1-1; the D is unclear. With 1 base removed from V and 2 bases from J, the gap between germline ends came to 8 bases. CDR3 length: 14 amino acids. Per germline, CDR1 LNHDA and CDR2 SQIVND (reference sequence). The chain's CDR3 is CASSIVAGNTEAFF. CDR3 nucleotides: TGTGCCAGTAGTATAGTGGCGGGAAACACTGAAGCTTTCTTT. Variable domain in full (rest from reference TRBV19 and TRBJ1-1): DGGITQSPKYLFRKEGQNVTLSCEQNLNHDAMYWYRQDPGQGLRLIYYSQIVNDFQKGDIAEGYSVSREKKESFPLTVTSAQKNPTAFYLCASSIVAGNTEAFFGQGTRLTVV.

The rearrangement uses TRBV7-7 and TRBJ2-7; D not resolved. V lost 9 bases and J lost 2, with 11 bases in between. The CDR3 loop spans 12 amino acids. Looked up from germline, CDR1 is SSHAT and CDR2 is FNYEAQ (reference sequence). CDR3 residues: CARPQETYEQYF. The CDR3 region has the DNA TGTGCCAGACCCCAGGAAACCTACGAGCAGTACTTC.

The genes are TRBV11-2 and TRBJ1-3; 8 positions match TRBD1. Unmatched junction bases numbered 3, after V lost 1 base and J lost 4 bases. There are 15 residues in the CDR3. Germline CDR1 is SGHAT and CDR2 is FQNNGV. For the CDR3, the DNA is TGTGCCAGCAGCTTAGGCAGGGGGCCGGGAAACACCATATATTTT. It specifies CASSLGRGPGNTIYF.

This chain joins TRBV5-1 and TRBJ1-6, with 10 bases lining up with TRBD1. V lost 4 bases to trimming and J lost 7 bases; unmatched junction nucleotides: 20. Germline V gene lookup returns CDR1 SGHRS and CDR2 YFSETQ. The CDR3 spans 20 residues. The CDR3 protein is CASSAVPGQGTYNLNSPLHF. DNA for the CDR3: TGCGCCAGCAGCGCCGTGCCGGGACAGGGGACTTACAATTTAAATTCACCCCTCCACTTT.

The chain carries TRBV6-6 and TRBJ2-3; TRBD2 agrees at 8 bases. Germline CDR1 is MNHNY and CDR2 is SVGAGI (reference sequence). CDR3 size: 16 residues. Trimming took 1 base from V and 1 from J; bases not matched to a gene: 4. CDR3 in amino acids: CASSYFLTSGTDTQYF. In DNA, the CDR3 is TGTGCCAGCAGTTACTTTTTGACTAGCGGCACAGATACGCAGTATTTT.

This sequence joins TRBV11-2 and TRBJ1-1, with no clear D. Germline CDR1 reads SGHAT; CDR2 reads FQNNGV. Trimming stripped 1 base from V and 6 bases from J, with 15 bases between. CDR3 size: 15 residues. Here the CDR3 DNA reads TGTGCCAGCAGCTTAGCATCGGGGTTTTCCGCTGAAGCTTTCTTT. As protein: CASSLASGFSAEAFF.

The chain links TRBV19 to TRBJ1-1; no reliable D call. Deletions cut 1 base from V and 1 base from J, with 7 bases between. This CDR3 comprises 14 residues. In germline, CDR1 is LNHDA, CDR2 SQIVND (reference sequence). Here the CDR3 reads CASSIAKSNTEAFF. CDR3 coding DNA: TGTGCCAGTAGTATAGCCAAATCGAACACTGAAGCTTTCTTT. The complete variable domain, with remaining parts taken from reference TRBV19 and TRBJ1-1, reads DGGITQSPKYLFRKEGQNVTLSCEQNLNHDAMYWYRQDPGQGLRLIYYSQIVNDFQKGDIAEGYSVSREKKESFPLTVTSAQKNPTAFYLCASSIAKSNTEAFFGQGTRLTVV.

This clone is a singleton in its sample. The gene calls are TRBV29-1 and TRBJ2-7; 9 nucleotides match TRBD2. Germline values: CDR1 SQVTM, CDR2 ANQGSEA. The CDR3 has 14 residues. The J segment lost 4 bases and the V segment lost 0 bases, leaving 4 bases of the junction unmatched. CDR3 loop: CSVEDSGSLYEQYF. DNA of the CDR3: TGCAGCGTTGAAGATAGCGGGAGTCTATACGAGCAGTACTTC.

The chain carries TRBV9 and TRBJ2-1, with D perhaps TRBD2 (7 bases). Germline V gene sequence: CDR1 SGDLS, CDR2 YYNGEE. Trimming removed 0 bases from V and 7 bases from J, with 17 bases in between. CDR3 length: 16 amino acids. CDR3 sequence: CASSVEGVEGGNEQFF. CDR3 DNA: TGTGCCAGCAGCGTAGAGGGGGTAGAGGGAGGGAATGAGCAGTTCTTC.

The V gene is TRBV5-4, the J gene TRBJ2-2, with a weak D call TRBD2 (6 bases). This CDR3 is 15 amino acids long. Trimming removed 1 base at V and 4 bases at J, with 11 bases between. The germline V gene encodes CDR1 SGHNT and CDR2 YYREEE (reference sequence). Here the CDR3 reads CASSLWGGSTGELFF. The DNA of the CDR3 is TGTGCCAGCAGCTTGTGGGGAGGTAGCACCGGGGAGCTGTTTTTT.

DNA of the CDR3: TGTGCCAGCAGCCTTTCCGGGACAACTTACGAGCAGTACTTC. It is translated as CASSLSGTTYEQYF. The chain couples TRBV7-6 to TRBJ2-7; D may be TRBD1 (6 bases). V lost 5 bases and J 4 bases, leaving 15 bases between the germline ends. Germline V gene sequence: CDR1 SGHVS, CDR2 FNYEAQ. CDR3 length: 14 residues.

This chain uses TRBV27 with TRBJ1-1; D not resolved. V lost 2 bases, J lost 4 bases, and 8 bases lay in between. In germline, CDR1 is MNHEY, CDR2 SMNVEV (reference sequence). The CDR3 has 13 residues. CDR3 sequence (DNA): TGTGCCAGCAGTTTAGGGGAGGGCACTGAAGCTTTCTTT. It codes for CASSLGEGTEAFF.

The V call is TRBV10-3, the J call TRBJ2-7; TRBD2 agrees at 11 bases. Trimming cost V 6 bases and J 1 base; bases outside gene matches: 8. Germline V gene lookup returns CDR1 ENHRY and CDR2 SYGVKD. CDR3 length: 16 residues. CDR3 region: CAISDPGTSGSYEQYF. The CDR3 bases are TGTGCCATCAGCGACCCCGGGACTAGCGGTTCCTACGAGCAGTACTTC.

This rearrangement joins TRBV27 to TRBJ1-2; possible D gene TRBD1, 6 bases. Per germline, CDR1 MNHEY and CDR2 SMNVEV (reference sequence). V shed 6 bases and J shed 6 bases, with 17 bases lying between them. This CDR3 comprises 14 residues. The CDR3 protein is CASSRAGAPDGYTF. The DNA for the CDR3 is TGTGCCAGCAGCCGGGCAGGGGCTCCAGATGGCTACACCTTC.

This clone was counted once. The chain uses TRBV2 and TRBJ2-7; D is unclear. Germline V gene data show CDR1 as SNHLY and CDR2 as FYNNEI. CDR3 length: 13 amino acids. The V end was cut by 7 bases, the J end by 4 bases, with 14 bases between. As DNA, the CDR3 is TGTGCCAGCATCCTACCTCCCTATTACGAGCAGTACTTC. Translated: CASILPPYYEQYF.

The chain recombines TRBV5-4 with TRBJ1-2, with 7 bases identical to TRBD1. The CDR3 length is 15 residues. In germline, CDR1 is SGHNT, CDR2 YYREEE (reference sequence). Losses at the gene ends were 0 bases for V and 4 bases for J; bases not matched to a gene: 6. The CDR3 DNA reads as TGTGCCAGCAGCTTGGCCCGACAGGGCCTCTATGGCTACACCTTC. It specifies CASSLARQGLYGYTF.

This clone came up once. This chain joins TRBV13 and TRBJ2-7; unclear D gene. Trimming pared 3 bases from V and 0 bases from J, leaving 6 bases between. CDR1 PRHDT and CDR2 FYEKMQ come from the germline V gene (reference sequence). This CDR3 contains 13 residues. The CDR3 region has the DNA TGTGCCAGCAGCTTGACACGCTCCTACGAGCAGTACTTC. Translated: CASSLTRSYEQYF.

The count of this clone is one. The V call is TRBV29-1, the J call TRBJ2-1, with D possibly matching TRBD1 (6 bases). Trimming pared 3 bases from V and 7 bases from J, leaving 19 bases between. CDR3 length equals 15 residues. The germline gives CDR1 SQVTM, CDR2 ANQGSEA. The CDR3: CSVEGRGVTENEQFF. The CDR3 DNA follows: TGCAGCGTTGAGGGCAGGGGTGTTACAGAAAATGAGCAGTTCTTC.

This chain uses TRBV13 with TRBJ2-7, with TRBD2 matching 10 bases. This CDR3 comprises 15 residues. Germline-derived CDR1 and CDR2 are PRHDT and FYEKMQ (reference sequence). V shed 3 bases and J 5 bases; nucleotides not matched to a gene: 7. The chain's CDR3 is CASSFSLAGVNEQYF. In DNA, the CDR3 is TGTGCCAGCAGCTTTAGCCTAGCGGGAGTTAACGAGCAGTACTTC. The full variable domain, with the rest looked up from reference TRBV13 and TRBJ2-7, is AAGVIQSPRHLIKEKRETATLKCYPIPRHDTVYWYQQGPGQDPQFLISFYEKMQSDKGSIPDRFSAQQFSDYHSELNMSSLELGDSALYFCASSFSLAGVNEQYFGPGTRLTVT.

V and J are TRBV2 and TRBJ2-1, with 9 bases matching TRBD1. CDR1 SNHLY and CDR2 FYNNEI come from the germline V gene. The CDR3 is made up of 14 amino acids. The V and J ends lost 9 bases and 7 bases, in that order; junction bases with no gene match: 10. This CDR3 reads CARETGTGYNEQFF. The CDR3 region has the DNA TGTGCCAGAGAAACCGGGACAGGGTATAATGAGCAGTTCTTC.

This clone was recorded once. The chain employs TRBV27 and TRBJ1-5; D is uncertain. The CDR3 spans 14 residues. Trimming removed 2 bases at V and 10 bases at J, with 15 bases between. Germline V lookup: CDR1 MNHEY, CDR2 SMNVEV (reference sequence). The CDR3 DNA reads TGTGCCAGCAGTTTAGGCGGGGTATATTATCCCCAGCATTTT. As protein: CASSLGGVYYPQHF.

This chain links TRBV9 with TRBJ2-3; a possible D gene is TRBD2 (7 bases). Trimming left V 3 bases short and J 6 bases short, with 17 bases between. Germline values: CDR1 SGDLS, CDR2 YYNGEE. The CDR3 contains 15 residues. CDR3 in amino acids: CASSAAGGGLDTQYF. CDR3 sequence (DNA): TGTGCCAGCAGCGCGGCTGGGGGGGGCCTCGATACGCAGTATTTT.

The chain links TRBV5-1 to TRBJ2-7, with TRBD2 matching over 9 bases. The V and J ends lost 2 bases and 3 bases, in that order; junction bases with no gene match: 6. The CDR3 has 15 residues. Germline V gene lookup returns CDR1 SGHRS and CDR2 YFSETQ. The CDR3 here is CASSFGGGAVYEQYF. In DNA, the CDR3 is TGCGCCAGCAGCTTCGGCGGGGGGGCGGTCTACGAGCAGTACTTC.

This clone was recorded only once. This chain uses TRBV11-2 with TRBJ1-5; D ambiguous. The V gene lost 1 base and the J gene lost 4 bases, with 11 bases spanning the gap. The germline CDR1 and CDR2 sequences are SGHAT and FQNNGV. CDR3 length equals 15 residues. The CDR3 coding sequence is TGTGCCAGCAGCTTAGGATGGGCAGGTAATCAGCCCCAGCATTTT. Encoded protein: CASSLGWAGNQPQHF.

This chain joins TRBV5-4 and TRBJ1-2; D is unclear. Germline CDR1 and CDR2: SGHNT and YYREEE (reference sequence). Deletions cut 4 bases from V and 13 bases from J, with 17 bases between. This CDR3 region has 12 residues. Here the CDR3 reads CASSLDSATGTF. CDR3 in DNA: TGTGCCAGCAGCCTTGACTCTGCGACGGGCACCTTC.

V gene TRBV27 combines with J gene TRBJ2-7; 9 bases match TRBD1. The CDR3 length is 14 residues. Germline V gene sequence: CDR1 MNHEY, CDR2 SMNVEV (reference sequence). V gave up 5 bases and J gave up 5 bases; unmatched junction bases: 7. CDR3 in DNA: TGTGCCAGCAGTGCGGGACAGGGTGGCCACGAGCAGTACTTC. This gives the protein CASSAGQGGHEQYF.

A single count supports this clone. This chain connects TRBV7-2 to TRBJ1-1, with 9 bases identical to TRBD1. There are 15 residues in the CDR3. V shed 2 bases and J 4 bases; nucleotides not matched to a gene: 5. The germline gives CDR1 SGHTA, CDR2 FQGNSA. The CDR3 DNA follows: TGTGCCAGCAGCTTAAGGACAGGGGAGCTCACTGAAGCTTTCTTT. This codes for CASSLRTGELTEAFF.

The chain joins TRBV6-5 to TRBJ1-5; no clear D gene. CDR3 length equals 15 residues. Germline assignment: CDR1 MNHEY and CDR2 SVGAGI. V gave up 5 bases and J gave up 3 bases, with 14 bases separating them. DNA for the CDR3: TGTGCCAGCAGTCCCGGGGAGACCACCAATCAGCCCCAGCATTTT. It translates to CASSPGETTNQPQHF.